The rows below give T cell receptor beta chains drawn from one sample of a study of blood T cell repertoires in COVID-19. The data were produced by immunoSEQ multiplex PCR, yet TCRdb's version contains in-frame clones alone and is incomplete. This table holds some 140,000 clones, over 75% found once. Source material: peripheral blood. The source is a man between 60 and 75 years old with COVID-19, enrolled during active disease. Both conserved end residues are part of each CDR3. D genes are given only for firm matches. The listing skips clone size in some rows; elsewhere it reads once, few, many or a size class.

v_gene: TRBV19
d_gene: -
abundance: -
j_gene: TRBJ2-7
CDR3aa: CASSRASEQYF
CDR3nt: TGTGCCAGTAGTAGGGCTTCCGAGCAGTACTTC

v_gene: TRBV4-3
d_gene: TRBD1
abundance: -
j_gene: TRBJ1-2
CDR3aa: CASSQEVRGRGVGYTF
CDR3nt: TGCGCCAGCAGCCAAGAAGTAAGGGGGCGCGGAGTTGGCTACACCTTC

v_gene: TRBV6-5
d_gene: TRBD1
abundance: once
j_gene: TRBJ1-1
CDR3aa: CASSRTGYGEAFF
CDR3nt: TGTGCCAGCAGTAGGACAGGGTACGGTGAAGCTTTCTTT

v_gene: TRBV6-5
d_gene: TRBD1
abundance: -
j_gene: TRBJ1-6
CDR3aa: CASRSDRASPLHF
CDR3nt: TGTGCCAGCAGGTCAGACAGGGCTTCACCCCTCCACTTT

v_gene: TRBV6-5
d_gene: -
abundance: -
j_gene: TRBJ1-5
CDR3aa: CASRLQVSNQPQHF
CDR3nt: TGTGCCAGCAGACTACAGGTTAGCAATCAGCCCCAGCATTTT

v_gene: TRBV12-3/TRBV12-4
d_gene: -
abundance: -
j_gene: TRBJ1-4
CDR3aa: CASSLANGEKLFF
CDR3nt: TGTGCCAGCAGTTTAGCGAACGGTGAAAAACTGTTTTTT

v_gene: TRBV24-1
d_gene: TRBD2
abundance: -
j_gene: TRBJ2-1
CDR3aa: CATSGGGAGNEQFF
CDR3nt: TGTGCCACCAGTGGCGGGGGGGCCGGAAATGAGCAGTTCTTC

v_gene: TRBV27
d_gene: -
abundance: -
j_gene: TRBJ1-2
CDR3aa: CASTQGTDYGYTF
CDR3nt: TGTGCCAGCACACAGGGTACAGACTATGGCTACACCTTC

v_gene: TRBV28
d_gene: -
abundance: -
j_gene: TRBJ2-5
CDR3aa: CASSPAGGAETQYF
CDR3nt: TGTGCCAGCAGTCCCGCCGGGGGTGCAGAGACCCAGTACTTC

v_gene: TRBV3-1/TRBV3-2
d_gene: -
abundance: few
j_gene: TRBJ1-6
CDR3aa: CASSHRANRGTDSPLHF
CDR3nt: TGTGCCAGCAGCCATCGAGCCAATAGGGGTACGGATTCACCCCTCCACTTT

v_gene: TRBV29-1
d_gene: TRBD1
abundance: -
j_gene: TRBJ1-2
CDR3aa: CSAQGSNGYTF
CDR3nt: TGCAGCGCACAGGGGTCTAATGGCTACACCTTC

v_gene: TRBV7-2
d_gene: -
abundance: -
j_gene: TRBJ1-4
CDR3aa: CASSLGTNNEKLFF
CDR3nt: TGTGCCAGCAGCTTAGGGACTAATAATGAAAAACTGTTTTTT

v_gene: TRBV7-9
d_gene: -
abundance: few
j_gene: TRBJ1-6
CDR3aa: CASSYGDRYNSPLHF
CDR3nt: TGTGCCAGCAGCTATGGAGACAGATATAATTCACCCCTCCACTTT

v_gene: TRBV5-4
d_gene: TRBD1
abundance: -
j_gene: TRBJ2-2
CDR3aa: CASSSGTGGVGNTGELFF
CDR3nt: TGTGCCAGCAGCTCCGGGACAGGGGGCGTCGGGAACACCGGGGAGCTGTTTTTT

v_gene: TRBV20-1
d_gene: -
abundance: -
j_gene: TRBJ2-1
CDR3aa: CSASMTRQNEQFF
CDR3nt: TGCAGTGCTAGTATGACCAGGCAAAATGAGCAGTTCTTC

v_gene: TRBV19
d_gene: -
abundance: -
j_gene: TRBJ2-5
CDR3aa: CASRTSVGAQETQYF
CDR3nt: TGTGCCAGTAGGACCAGCGTAGGGGCCCAAGAGACCCAGTACTTC

v_gene: TRBV29-1
d_gene: -
abundance: -
j_gene: TRBJ1-1
CDR3aa: CSVDPSSGIRTEAFF
CDR3nt: TGCAGCGTTGACCCCTCTTCAGGGATTCGGACTGAAGCTTTCTTT

v_gene: TRBV6-5
d_gene: TRBD1
abundance: -
j_gene: TRBJ2-7
CDR3aa: CASRTQTGGVEQYF
CDR3nt: TGTGCCAGCAGGACTCAAACAGGGGGCGTTGAGCAGTACTTC

v_gene: TRBV7-9
d_gene: -
abundance: -
j_gene: TRBJ2-2
CDR3aa: CASSSANTGELFF
CDR3nt: TGTGCCAGCAGCTCCGCGAACACCGGGGAGCTGTTTTTT

v_gene: TRBV7-2
d_gene: -
abundance: -
j_gene: TRBJ2-5
CDR3aa: CASSSPLRETQYF
CDR3nt: TGTGCCAGCAGCTCTCCCCTGCGGGAGACCCAGTACTTC

v_gene: TRBV29-1
d_gene: TRBD1
abundance: -
j_gene: TRBJ2-5
CDR3aa: CSVANTGGEGETQYF
CDR3nt: TGCAGCGTGGCGAATACAGGGGGCGAGGGAGAGACCCAGTACTTC

v_gene: TRBV30
d_gene: -
abundance: once
j_gene: TRBJ1-5
CDR3aa: CAWSDRMRRSNQPQHF
CDR3nt: TGTGCCTGGAGTGACAGGATGAGGCGTAGCAATCAGCCCCAGCATTTT

v_gene: TRBV4-3
d_gene: -
abundance: -
j_gene: TRBJ2-7
CDR3aa: CASSQDTGTYEQYF
CDR3nt: TGCGCCAGCAGCCAAGATACAGGGACCTACGAGCAGTACTTC

v_gene: TRBV6-5
d_gene: -
abundance: -
j_gene: TRBJ1-4
CDR3aa: CASRDRSGVGEKLFF
CDR3nt: TGTGCCAGCAGAGACAGATCGGGTGTGGGGGAAAAACTGTTTTTT

v_gene: TRBV5-1
d_gene: -
abundance: -
j_gene: TRBJ1-6
CDR3aa: CASSLGGRGELSPLHF
CDR3nt: TGCGCCAGCAGCTTGGGAGGGCGTGGGGAACTTTCACCCCTCCACTTT

v_gene: TRBV25-1
d_gene: -
abundance: -
j_gene: TRBJ1-4
CDR3aa: CASRPPVGANEKLFF
CDR3nt: TGTGCCAGCAGACCTCCGGTAGGGGCTAATGAAAAACTGTTTTTT

v_gene: TRBV19
d_gene: -
abundance: -
j_gene: TRBJ2-5
CDR3aa: CASSAYREETQYF
CDR3nt: TGTGCCAGTAGTGCCTACAGGGAAGAGACCCAGTACTTC

v_gene: TRBV29-1
d_gene: -
abundance: -
j_gene: TRBJ2-3
CDR3aa: CSVEKAGASTDTQYF
CDR3nt: TGCAGCGTTGAAAAGGCAGGCGCTAGCACAGATACGCAGTATTTT

v_gene: TRBV6-6
d_gene: -
abundance: -
j_gene: TRBJ1-4
CDR3aa: CASSYTGTNEKLFF
CDR3nt: TGTGCCAGCAGTTACACGGGAACTAATGAAAAACTGTTTTTT

v_gene: TRBV6-4
d_gene: -
abundance: few
j_gene: TRBJ2-5
CDR3aa: CALEGETQYF
CDR3nt: TGTGCTCTAGAGGGAGAGACCCAGTACTTC

v_gene: TRBV19
d_gene: TRBD1
abundance: few
j_gene: TRBJ2-7
CDR3aa: CASSIPNRGYEQYF
CDR3nt: TGTGCCAGTAGTATACCCAACAGGGGCTACGAGCAGTACTTC

v_gene: TRBV3-1/TRBV3-2
d_gene: -
abundance: -
j_gene: TRBJ1-3
CDR3aa: CASSQKLRQKSGNTIYF
CDR3nt: TGTGCCAGCAGCCAAAAACTGCGACAAAAATCTGGAAACACCATATATTTT

v_gene: TRBV5-5
d_gene: TRBD1
abundance: -
j_gene: TRBJ1-6
CDR3aa: CASSSLDRVINSPLHF
CDR3nt: TGTGCCAGCAGCTCCTTAGACAGGGTGATTAATTCACCCCTCCACTTT

v_gene: TRBV19
d_gene: -
abundance: -
j_gene: TRBJ1-2
CDR3aa: CASSIDPARPGYTF
CDR3nt: TGTGCCAGTAGTATAGATCCCGCCAGGCCTGGCTACACCTTC

v_gene: TRBV2
d_gene: TRBD1
abundance: -
j_gene: TRBJ1-2
CDR3aa: CASRQQGAYYGYTF
CDR3nt: TGTGCCAGCAGGCAACAGGGGGCCTACTATGGCTACACCTTC

v_gene: TRBV7-9
d_gene: -
abundance: -
j_gene: TRBJ1-4
CDR3aa: CASSLGDRGTNEKLFF
CDR3nt: TGTGCCAGCAGCTTAGGGGATCGGGGAACTAATGAAAAACTGTTTTTT

v_gene: TRBV9
d_gene: -
abundance: -
j_gene: TRBJ2-3
CDR3aa: CASSVVPDRVDTQYF
CDR3nt: TGTGCCAGCAGCGTAGTACCCGACCGGGTCGATACGCAGTATTTT

v_gene: TRBV23-1
d_gene: TRBD1
abundance: -
j_gene: TRBJ1-5
CDR3aa: CASSLVTGEYQPQHF
CDR3nt: TGCGCCAGCAGTCTCGTGACAGGGGAGTATCAGCCCCAGCATTTT

v_gene: TRBV11-3
d_gene: TRBD2
abundance: once
j_gene: TRBJ2-3
CDR3aa: CASSFGLAVESDTQYF
CDR3nt: TGTGCCAGCAGCTTTGGACTAGCGGTCGAATCAGATACGCAGTATTTT

v_gene: TRBV9
d_gene: -
abundance: -
j_gene: TRBJ2-5
CDR3aa: CASSVNRAGQETQYF
CDR3nt: TGTGCCAGCAGCGTAAACAGGGCCGGCCAAGAGACCCAGTACTTC

v_gene: TRBV18
d_gene: -
abundance: -
j_gene: TRBJ1-2
CDR3aa: CASSPPAGNYGYTF
CDR3nt: TGTGCCAGCTCACCACCAGCCGGTAACTATGGCTACACCTTC

v_gene: TRBV2
d_gene: -
abundance: -
j_gene: TRBJ1-5
CDR3aa: CASSFDRHSNQPQHF
CDR3nt: TGTGCCAGCAGCTTCGACAGACATAGCAATCAGCCCCAGCATTTT

v_gene: TRBV6-5
d_gene: TRBD1
abundance: -
j_gene: TRBJ2-7
CDR3aa: CASSTGTGIYEQYF
CDR3nt: TGTGCCAGCAGCACCGGGACAGGGATTTACGAGCAGTACTTC

v_gene: TRBV5-6
d_gene: -
abundance: -
j_gene: TRBJ2-7
CDR3aa: CASSFEPQPSYEQYF
CDR3nt: TGTGCCAGCAGCTTTGAGCCCCAACCATCCTACGAGCAGTACTTC